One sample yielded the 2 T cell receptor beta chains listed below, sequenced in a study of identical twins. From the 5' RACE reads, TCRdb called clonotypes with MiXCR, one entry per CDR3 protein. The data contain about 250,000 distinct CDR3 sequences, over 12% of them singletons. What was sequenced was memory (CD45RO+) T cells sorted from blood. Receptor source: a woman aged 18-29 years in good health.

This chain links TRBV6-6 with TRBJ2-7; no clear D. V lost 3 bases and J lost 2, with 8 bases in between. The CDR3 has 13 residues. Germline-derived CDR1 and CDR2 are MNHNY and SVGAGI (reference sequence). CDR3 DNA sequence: TGTGCCAGCAGTTATCCAGGCGCCTACGAGCAGTACTTC. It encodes CASSYPGAYEQYF.

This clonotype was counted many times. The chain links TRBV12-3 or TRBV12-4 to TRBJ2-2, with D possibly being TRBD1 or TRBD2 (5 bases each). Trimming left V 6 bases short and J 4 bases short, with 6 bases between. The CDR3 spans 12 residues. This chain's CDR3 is CASRRGTGELFF. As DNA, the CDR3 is TGTGCCAGCAGGAGGGGCACCGGGGAGCTGTTTTTT.